The clone carrying this T cell receptor beta chain occurred a few times. Unique molecular identifiers were built into the TCRbeta library. A single record per CDR3 protein comes from TCRdb applying MiXCR to the PCR reads. The sample includes roughly 300,000 distinct CDR3 sequences, about 10% seen only once; the top ten take over 9.5%. V was clipped by 1 base and J by 9 bases, with 7 bases between them. The CDR3 runs 12 residues. Germline loops: CDR1 SEHNR, CDR2 FQNEAQ (reference sequence). The data originate from a study of T-cell reconstitution after alpha-beta-depleted transplantation in children. Sequenced here: PBMCs from the stem cell graft donor, sampled from the stem cell graft. The chain uses TRBV7-9 and TRBJ2-1; no firm D call. The sequence was collected from a human donor who donated a stem cell graft to a child with SCID. The CDR3 protein is CASSLDGVEQFF. The CDR3, as DNA: TGTGCCAGCAGCTTAGATGGAGTTGAGCAGTTCTTC.